A single sample gave rise to the 25 T cell receptor beta chains below, sequenced in a study of blood T cell repertoires in COVID-19. Method: immunoSEQ multiplex PCR; TCRdb's copy keeps in-frame clones and lacks some. The profile shows 250,000 to 400,000 clones, approximately 81% of them singletons. The sample consisted of PBMCs or T cells enriched from blood (not recorded which). These receptors were obtained from a woman younger than 45 who had been exposed to COVID-19.

The chain joins TRBV5-1 to TRBJ2-3; 7 nucleotides align to TRBD2. With V trimmed by 10 bases and J by 1 base, 9 bases remained unmatched. The CDR3 sequence is 14 residues long. Germline loops: CDR1 SGHRS, CDR2 YFSETQ. Here the CDR3 DNA reads TGCGCCGTTGGCCGGACTAGTGGCACAGATACGCAGTATTTT. It specifies CAVGRTSGTDTQYF.

The chain links TRBV7-9 to TRBJ2-1; D gene ambiguous. Germline CDR1 and CDR2: SEHNR and FQNEAQ (reference sequence). The CDR3 has 14 residues. V shed 0 bases and J shed 9 bases, with 12 bases lying between them. The CDR3 here is CASSLAPGGGEQFF. CDR3 sequence (DNA): TGTGCCAGCAGCTTAGCCCCAGGTGGTGGTGAGCAGTTCTTC.

The rearrangement links TRBV11-2 to TRBJ1-5, with TRBD1 matching 9 bases. The germline V gene has CDR1 SGHAT and CDR2 FQNNGV. V dropped 0 bases and J dropped 7; count of bases not matched to a gene: 7. The CDR3 is made up of 16 amino acids. CDR3 in amino acids: CASSLDPGTGIQPQHF. CDR3 nucleotides: TGTGCCAGCAGCTTAGATCCCGGGACAGGGATCCAGCCCCAGCATTTT.

The V call is TRBV6-5, the J call TRBJ1-5, with a possible D match to TRBD1 (6 bases). Germline lookup yields CDR1 MNHEY and CDR2 SVGAGI. This CDR3 has 14 amino acids. V lost 4 bases to trimming and J lost 5 bases, with 12 bases between them. CDR3 in DNA: TGTGCCAGCAGTTTCTCCAGGGGTTATCAGCCCCAGCATTTT. Its protein product is CASSFSRGYQPQHF.

The J gene is TRBJ1-2, the V gene TRBV29-1; 9 bases fit TRBD1. Germline-derived CDR1 and CDR2 are SQVTM and ANQGSEA. V was clipped by 6 bases and J by 7 bases; unmatched bases: 6. The CDR3 runs 12 residues. The CDR3 DNA sequence: TGCAGCGTCCAGGACAGGGGATCTGGCTACACCTTC. It encodes CSVQDRGSGYTF. The variable domain in full, completed from reference TRBV29-1 and TRBJ1-2, reads SAVISQKPSRDICQRGTSLTIQCQVDSQVTMMFWYRQQPGQSLTLIATANQGSEATYESGFVIDKFPISRPNLTFSTLTVSNMSPEDSSIYLCSVQDRGSGYTFGSGTRLTVV.

The rearrangement links TRBV30 to TRBJ1-1, with 10 positions matching TRBD1. V lost 3 bases, J lost 5 bases, and 6 bases stayed unmatched. Germline CDR1 is GTSNPN and CDR2 is SVGIG (reference sequence). The CDR3 runs to 14 residues. CDR3 residues: CAWSLGQGRTEAFF. The CDR3 nucleotides are TGTGCCTGGAGCTTGGGACAGGGGAGAACTGAAGCTTTCTTT.

The chain employs TRBV5-1 and TRBJ1-4; D is perhaps TRBD1 (5 bases). Looked up from germline, CDR1 is SGHRS and CDR2 is YFSETQ. The CDR3 contains 14 residues. With 4 bases removed from V and 8 bases from J, the gap between germline ends came to 15 bases. The CDR3 DNA reads as TGCGCCAGCAGCAGGGGCCTCATCGGGGAAAAACTGTTTTTT. Translation gives CASSRGLIGEKLFF.

The chain has TRBV13 and TRBJ1-6; maybe TRBD1 (6 bases). This CDR3 is 16 amino acids long. Germline V gene data show CDR1 as PRHDT and CDR2 as FYEKMQ (reference sequence). Trimming stripped 6 bases from V and 7 bases from J, with 19 bases between. The CDR3 protein is CASRAGQRGSNSPLHF. The CDR3 bases are TGTGCCAGCAGAGCCGGACAGAGGGGATCGAATTCACCCCTCCACTTT.

This chain connects TRBV6-5 to TRBJ2-3, with TRBD1 identical over 8 bases. Germline CDR1 and CDR2: MNHEY and SVGAGI. CDR3 length: 16 residues. J was trimmed by 0 bases and V by 3 bases; bases with no gene match: 5. The CDR3 here is CASSYGQGGSTDTQYF. CDR3 coding DNA: TGTGCCAGCAGTTATGGACAGGGCGGGAGCACAGATACGCAGTATTTT.

The chain combines TRBV28 with TRBJ2-5; TRBD2 matches at 12 bases. The length of the CDR3 is 16 residues. The germline CDR1 and CDR2 sequences are MDHEN and SYDVKM. The trim removed 2 bases at V and 6 bases at J, leaving 7 bases unmatched. The CDR3 protein is CASSLGASGGGKTQYF. The CDR3 bases are TGTGCCAGCAGTTTAGGTGCTAGCGGGGGGGGGAAGACCCAGTACTTC.

V and J are TRBV27 and TRBJ1-4; 7 bases match TRBD1. The CDR3 totals 14 residues. Germline V gene lookup returns CDR1 MNHEY and CDR2 SMNVEV (reference sequence). The ends lost 7 bases at V and 6 bases at J; junction bases unmatched: 8. The DNA for the CDR3 is TGTGCCAGCACCCTGACAGGGAATGATGAAAAACTGTTTTTT. Translated, it gives CASTLTGNDEKLFF.

The V and J genes are TRBV11-2 and TRBJ2-3; TRBD2 agrees at 8 bases. The CDR3 is made up of 14 amino acids. V was clipped by 3 bases and J by 2 bases; unmatched bases: 1. CDR1 and CDR2 (germline): SGHAT, FQNNGV. Written as DNA, the CDR3 is TGTGCCAGCAGCTTCGGACTAGCCACAGATACGCAGTATTTT. Translation: CASSFGLATDTQYF.

This chain links TRBV2 with TRBJ1-1, with 7 bases matching TRBD1. CDR1 and CDR2 (germline): SNHLY, FYNNEI. This CDR3 region has 11 residues. The J segment lost 8 bases and the V segment lost 10 bases, leaving 7 bases of the junction unmatched. The CDR3 nucleotides are TGTGCCATCCAGGGGGTCGAGGAAGCTTTCTTT. Translation: CAIQGVEEAFF.

This clone has only a few counts. The rearrangement links TRBV4-2 to TRBJ1-2, with D perhaps TRBD1 (6 bases). The germline CDR1 and CDR2 sequences are LGHNA and YNFKEQ. V gave up 5 bases and J gave up 8 bases, with 15 bases separating them. This CDR3 comprises 13 residues. CDR3 nucleotide sequence: TGTGCCAGCAGCAACCTACAGGGAAACGGCTACACCTTC. Its translation is CASSNLQGNGYTF.

The gene calls are TRBV2 and TRBJ1-6, with 7 bases aligning to TRBD1. The CDR3 is made up of 16 amino acids. The J segment lost 8 bases and the V segment lost 5 bases, leaving 12 bases of the junction unmatched. CDR1 and CDR2 from the germline V gene are SNHLY and FYNNEI. Here the CDR3 reads CASSSDSDRSYSPLHF. As DNA, the CDR3 is TGTGCCAGCAGTTCCGATTCGGACAGGTCTTATTCACCCCTCCACTTT. Based on the CDR3 plus reference TRBV2 and TRBJ1-6, the full variable domain is EPEVTQTPSHQVTQMGQEVILRCVPISNHLYFYWYRQILGQKVEFLVSFYNNEISEKSEIFDDQFSVERPDGSNFTLKIRSTKLEDSAMYFCASSSDSDRSYSPLHFGNGTRLTVT.

The chain carries TRBV27 and TRBJ2-1, with TRBD1 identical over 12 bases. This CDR3 spans 17 amino acids. The trim removed 7 bases at V and 8 bases at J, leaving 15 bases unmatched. The germline V gene has CDR1 MNHEY and CDR2 SMNVEV (reference sequence). CDR3 sequence reads: CASISTNRDRGHYEQFF. CDR3 DNA: TGTGCCAGCATCTCAACAAACCGGGACAGGGGGCATTATGAGCAGTTCTTC.

This clone was observed a handful of times. The genes are TRBV28 and TRBJ2-3, with D perhaps TRBD2 (5 bases). The CDR3 has 17 residues. Germline V gene sequence: CDR1 MDHEN, CDR2 SYDVKM. The ends were cut back, 2 bases at V and 2 bases at J, with 17 bases in the middle. The CDR3 bases are TGTGCCAGCAGTTTAAAGGCCAGGAGGCAGAACACAGATACGCAGTATTTT. Protein sequence: CASSLKARRQNTDTQYF.

The V call is TRBV10-1, the J call TRBJ1-5, with TRBD1 matching 10 bases. Looked up from germline, CDR1 is WNHNN and CDR2 is SYGVQD (reference sequence). With 8 bases clipped from V and 4 bases from J, the junction kept 11 bases outside the gene matches. This CDR3 has 16 amino acids. Written as DNA, the CDR3 is TGCGCCAGCGATTTTAGGCGGGACAGGGGAAATCAGCCCCAGCATTTT. Translating it yields CASDFRRDRGNQPQHF.

The chain combines TRBV28 with TRBJ1-2; D is possibly TRBD1 (5 bases). Germline CDR1 and CDR2: MDHEN and SYDVKM. This CDR3 region has 14 residues. The V and J ends lost 5 bases and 7 bases respectively, with 17 bases between them. The chain's CDR3 is CASSQNSGSGGYTF. DNA for the CDR3: TGTGCCAGCAGTCAGAACTCAGGGTCGGGTGGCTACACCTTC.

The rearrangement uses TRBV3-1 (or the pseudogene TRBV3-2) and TRBJ2-1; weak D call: TRBD1 (5 bases). V was cut by 0 bases and J by 7 bases, with 13 bases left in between. In germline, CDR1 is LGHDT, CDR2 YNNKEL (reference sequence). This CDR3 has 15 residues. The CDR3 sequence: CASSQDPGSGNEQFF. The CDR3 bases are TGTGCCAGCAGCCAAGATCCAGGTTCAGGGAATGAGCAGTTCTTC.

This clone was seen more than once but under ten times. V is TRBV6-5 and J is TRBJ2-7; TRBD1 matches at 7 bases. Germline trimming cut 10 bases from V and 3 bases from J; bases unmatched to any gene: 12. CDR3 length equals 14 residues. Germline V gene lookup returns CDR1 MNHEY and CDR2 SVGAGI. Written as DNA, the CDR3 is TGTGCCACCCACCACGGGACAGCGGTCTACGAGCAGTACTTC. Its protein is CATHHGTAVYEQYF.

The chain recombines TRBV28 with TRBJ2-1; D might be TRBD1 (5 bases). CDR1 MDHEN and CDR2 SYDVKM come from the germline V gene. The CDR3 runs to 14 residues. Trimming stripped 8 bases from V and 6 bases from J, with 17 bases between. The CDR3 is CASWTAEQANEQFF. The CDR3 DNA reads as TGTGCCAGCTGGACCGCCGAACAGGCCAATGAGCAGTTCTTC.

V gene TRBV6-5 combines with J gene TRBJ2-2; D is perhaps TRBD1 (5 bases). Trimming shortened V by 2 bases and J by 6 bases, and 10 bases separated the two germline ends. Germline V CDR1 and CDR2: MNHEY, SVGAGI. The CDR3 length is 14 residues. The CDR3: CASSYDSGSGELFF. The CDR3 coding sequence is TGTGCCAGCAGTTACGACAGTGGATCCGGGGAGCTGTTTTTT.

CDR3: CASIETRIQETQYF. The CDR3 nucleotides read TGTGCCAGCATCGAGACTAGAATCCAAGAGACCCAGTACTTC. The chain joins TRBV7-9 to TRBJ2-5; possibly TRBD2 for D (6 bases). Germline CDR1 reads SEHNR; CDR2 reads FQNEAQ (reference sequence). With 7 bases removed from V and 1 base from J, the gap between germline ends came to 13 bases. This CDR3 spans 14 amino acids.

The chain has TRBV24-1 and TRBJ1-5; possibly TRBD1 for D (5 bases). From germline, CDR1 is KGHDR and CDR2 SFDVKD. Trimming took off 5 bases at V and 0 bases at J, with 10 bases between the two ends. The CDR3 is made up of 15 amino acids. The CDR3 bases are TGTGCCACCAGTGGGGGCAGCCATAGCAATCAGCCCCAGCATTTT. It translates to CATSGGSHSNQPQHF.